This T cell receptor beta chain was identified during a study of blood T cells in healthy people across ages (dated by TCRdb to about 2015). About the investigation overall: In model experiments, roughly one uniquely barcoded TCR beta cDNA molecule per two T cells was captured by template switching. For two donors (one aged 18 to 29 and one aged 80 or older), the study analyzed two additional independent replicas of 1 million unique cDNA reads from the same blood draw. Age-related changes in TCR beta repertoire diversity were measured in the study by deep sequencing normalized with unique cDNA molecular identifiers. To avoid experimental bias, donors of different ages were randomly spread across the sequencing lanes. The donors were divided into four age groups: young (average approximately 15 years), middle-aged (approximately 41), aged (approximately 64) and long-lived (roughly 82). What the study reported, not specific to this receptor: The long-lived group showed more naive CD4+ T cells, fewer expanded clones and increased TCR diversity than the aged group, suggesting age selection. Conclusive comparison of naive and antigen-experienced compartments was prevented by the profiling of bulk unsorted PBMCs. Observed TCR beta diversity per million T cells fell roughly linearly with age, and a significant reduction was already apparent by age around 40. Total diversity estimates from one million sequenced T cells were considered lower bounds and underestimates. A strong correlation was found between observed TCR beta diversity and the percentage of naive T cells measured by flow cytometry. Because donor CMV infection status was unknown, age-related changes in expanded clonotypes were potentially confounded.

The CDR3 runs 15 amino acids, cysteine and phenylalanine included. Just the 45-base CDR3 DNA is kept, in frame starting at base 1. The donors were 40 or so Caucasian individuals from Russia, aged 6 to 90 years, who were systemically healthy. Each donor gave about 9.8 milliliters of peripheral blood, drawn into EDTA-treated Vacutainer tubes. Ficoll-Paque density-gradient centrifugation was used to isolate PBMCs, with at least 6.5 million per sample. Total RNA, at least 5 micrograms per sample, was extracted from PBMCs with Trizol reagent. For every donor, flow cytometry on a PBMC aliquot measured the percentage of naive CD45RAhigh/CD27high T cells. Receptors were amplified or captured by 5' RACE. Sequencing was performed on an Illumina HiSeq 2500. A second 7 to 11 cycle PCR used a sample-barcoded 5' primer and a J-beta primer mix. Each TCR beta cDNA molecule received a unique molecular identifier from a template-switch 5' adaptor carrying 12 random nucleotides. Each sample yielded at least 2.5 million CDR3-containing paired-end reads. The Mint cDNA synthesis kit, primed by a TRBC-specific oligonucleotide, was used to synthesize first-strand cDNA from all RNA. Following uracil-DNA glycosylase treatment, a first 18-cycle PCR with universal primers M1SS and BC2_uni_R was performed on all cDNA. In the authors' own workflow: For normalization, 1 million high-quality reads, each with a distinct molecular identifier, were randomly selected from each sample. Reads sharing molecular identifiers were discarded rather than binned into consensus sequences. MiTCR, run with a Q25 quality threshold and the strictest error-elimination algorithm, handled CDR3 identification, clonotype clustering and error correction. A nonparametric unseen species model with Euler transformation was used to estimate a lower bound on total TCR beta diversity. The public reads were reanalyzed by TCRdb: fastp trimming at Q25, MiXCR alignment, in-frame beta chains only. Rows merge per CDR3 protein into single entries with the most common DNA and genes. The V and J calls here are based on TCRdb, not the publication. The sample yields 1 million to 1.2 million distinct CDR3 sequences; around two fifths were counted once. Around 12% of the sample rests with the top ten.

Points on this clonotype: Its target antigen remains unknown. One junction end does not reproduce the germline sequence, and a read error may be involved.

The sequenced sample was blood. This chain is built from TRBV12-3 or TRBV12-4 and TRBJ1-1; no D gene can be assigned with confidence. The clonotype originates from a young man in good health. In nucleotides, the sequence is TGTGCCAGCAGTCTAGCGCTAACGAGGAACACTGAAGCTTTCTTT. This translates into CASSLALTRNTEAFF.